The entry below gives a single T cell receptor beta chain sequence along with its context. What it recognizes is unknown. This sample is part of a study of yellow fever vaccine responses in identical twins. Study-level results: The T cell response to vaccination in identical twins was reportedly partly convergent and partly personalized.

CDR3 size: 17 residues. V shed 1 base and J shed 2 bases, with 17 bases lying between them. TCRdb re-analysed the RT-PCR reads in MiXCR, keeping a single row per CDR3 protein. The data contain around 17,000 distinct CDR3 sequences, roughly 80% of them singletons. The chain joins TRBV23-1 to TRBJ1-1, with D possibly TRBD1 on 5 matching bases. TRBV23-1 qualifies as an ORF whose function is uncertain. The receptor was derived from a woman between 18 and 29 years old who received the yellow fever vaccine. The sequences come from T cells from blood (PBMCs), unsorted or a sorted subset (not recorded which), collected before or after yellow fever vaccination (not recorded which). The CDR3 DNA reads as TGCGCCAGCAGTCAATATCTGCATCCAGGGCTAAACACTGAAGCTTTCTTT. The encoded protein is CASSQYLHPGLNTEAFF.